One sample yielded the 3 T cell receptor beta chains listed below, sequenced in a study of cytomegalovirus exposure and HLA in healthy donors. With 60 Vbeta and 13 Jbeta primers, the PCR was carried out. The table came from immunoSEQ multiplex PCR; TCRdb's copy has only in-frame clones and leaves some out. The profile shows 150,000 to 200,000 clones, 84% of them singletons. Sequencing was done on a sample of PBMCs. The source is a boy younger than 18 in good health and CMV-seronegative.

This clone was recorded once. The V call is TRBV11-2, the J call TRBJ1-1; 7 bases line up with TRBD1. Unmatched junction bases numbered 4, after V lost 5 bases and J lost 4 bases. Germline V lookup: CDR1 SGHAT, CDR2 FQNNGV. The CDR3 consists of 13 residues. CDR3 sequence (DNA): TGTGCCAGCAGCCGGACAGGTCTCACTGAAGCTTTCTTT. Encoded protein: CASSRTGLTEAFF.

CDR3 region: CASSYGTVYNQPQHF. CDR3 DNA: TGTGCCAGCAGTTACGGGACAGTTTACAATCAGCCCCAGCATTTT. The chain carries TRBV6-5 and TRBJ1-5; 7 nucleotides match TRBD1. This CDR3 has 15 amino acids. Losses at the gene ends were 2 bases for V and 3 bases for J; bases not matched to a gene: 4. Per the germline V gene, CDR1 is MNHEY and CDR2 is SVGAGI.

The gene calls are TRBV6-5 and TRBJ2-2; 7 nucleotides agree with TRBD1. Per the germline V gene, CDR1 is MNHEY and CDR2 is SVGAGI. The V and J ends lost 5 bases and 4 bases, in that order; junction bases with no gene match: 4. The CDR3 sequence is 14 residues long. CDR3 sequence (DNA): TGTGCCAGCAGTCGACAGGGAAGCACCGGGGAGCTGTTTTTT. This sequence encodes CASSRQGSTGELFF.